What follows is one TCR beta chain and its context. In germline, CDR1 is LGHNA, CDR2 YNFKEQ. The CDR3 runs to 11 residues. Between the trimmed V and J ends, which lost 7 bases and 5 bases, there was a span of 8 bases. This sample stems from a study of blood T cell repertoires in COVID-19. Turning to the study itself: Sites in the United States, Italy and Spain provided acute and convalescent COVID-19 samples. T cells, B-cell-depleted T cells, or PBMCs supplied cDNA or gDNA.

As originally analysed: Researchers report that nucleated cell counts were estimated from reference gene primer amplification. Profiled with immunoSEQ multiplex PCR; TCRdb holds only in-frame clones, not every one. That table furnishes V, J and clone size, whereas the DNA furnished D and trimming. The sample lists approximately 280,000 clones; 89% were seen once. The TCR sequence derives from a man aged 45-65 years with acute or convalescent COVID-19. Sequencing was carried out using peripheral blood. The gene calls are TRBV4-2 and TRBJ1-1; D uncertain. CDR3: CASIRGTEAFF. CDR3 coding DNA: TGTGCCAGCATCCGAGGTACTGAAGCTTTCTTT.